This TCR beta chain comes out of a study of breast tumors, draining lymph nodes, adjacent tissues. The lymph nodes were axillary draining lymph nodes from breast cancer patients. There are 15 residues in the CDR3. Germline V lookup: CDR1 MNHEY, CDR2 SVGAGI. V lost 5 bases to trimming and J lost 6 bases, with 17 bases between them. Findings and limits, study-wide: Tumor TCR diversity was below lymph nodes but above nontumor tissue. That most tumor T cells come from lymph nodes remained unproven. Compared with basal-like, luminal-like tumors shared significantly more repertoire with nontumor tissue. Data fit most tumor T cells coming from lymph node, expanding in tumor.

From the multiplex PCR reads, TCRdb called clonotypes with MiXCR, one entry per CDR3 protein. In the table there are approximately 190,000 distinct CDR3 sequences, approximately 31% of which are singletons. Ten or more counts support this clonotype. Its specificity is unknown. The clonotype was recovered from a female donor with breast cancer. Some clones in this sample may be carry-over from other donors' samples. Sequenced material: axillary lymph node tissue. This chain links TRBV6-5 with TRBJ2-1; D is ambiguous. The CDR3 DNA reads TGTGCCAGCAGTCCTAACCGGGCTCAATTCAATGAGCAGTTCTTC. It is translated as CASSPNRAQFNEQFF.